This T cell receptor (beta chain) was captured in a study of blood T cell repertoires in COVID-19. Study as a whole: Specimens from acute and convalescent COVID-19 originated in the United States, Italy and Spain.

Data came from immunoSEQ multiplex PCR; TCRdb stores just in-frame clones and leaves some out. The sample has over 250,000 clones, about 85% seen once. The length of the CDR3 is 17 residues. Germline V gene data show CDR1 as SGDLS and CDR2 as YYNGEE. V was clipped by 4 bases and J by 5 bases; unmatched bases: 11. Sequencing was done on a sample of peripheral blood. The rearrangement links TRBV9 to TRBJ2-2, with 10 nucleotides matching TRBD2. The sequence was obtained from a human donor in a cohort sampled during active COVID-19. CDR3 coding DNA: TGTGCCAGCAGCCCCTCGAGGCTAGCGGGAGAAACCGGGGAGCTGTTTTTT. This codes for CASSPSRLAGETGELFF.